This T cell receptor (beta chain) appears in the sequencing data of a study of T cell repertoires in cytomegalovirus infection. TCRdb re-derived calls from the reads in MiXCR, one entry per CDR3 protein. The sample consists of 250,000 to 350,000 distinct CDR3 sequences, more than 20% of them appearing once. Study observations and caveats: CMV-specific TCR beta clonotypes restricted by HLA-C dominated the ex vivo response.

This clonotype was picked up many times. Its antigen is currently unknown. This CDR3 has 12 amino acids. The V gene end was trimmed by 6 bases and the J gene end by 7 bases; junction bases not matched to a gene: 5. The clonotype was recovered from a human donor in good health (CMV status not recorded). Some clones in this sample may be carry-over from other donors' samples. V gene TRBV12-3 or TRBV12-4 combines with J gene TRBJ1-2; TRBD1 matches at 7 bases. Sequenced material: PBMCs. The CDR3 bases are TGTGCCAGCAGACAGACAGGGACTGGCTACACCTTC. It yields the protein CASRQTGTGYTF.